The TCR beta chain under discussion was sequenced for a study of cytomegalovirus exposure and HLA in healthy donors. Study-level findings and limits: The productive fraction for most TCR beta V segments was about 87% or about 30% in an earlier analysis. The authors listed over 150 TCR beta chains as cytomegalovirus-associated. Certain indistinguishable V segments, among them TRBV6-2 and TRBV6-3, were excluded.

Germline V gene lookup returns CDR1 SGHNT and CDR2 YYREEE (reference sequence). The J segment lost 1 base and the V segment lost 0 bases, leaving 2 bases of the junction unmatched. The CDR3 extends over 16 amino acids. Remarks on this clone: No antigen is known for it.

13 Jbeta primers and 60 Vbeta primers were used for the PCR. Produced via immunoSEQ multiplex PCR; TCRdb's table is partial and in-frame only. The sample table includes 60,000 to 90,000 clones. This chain joins TRBV5-4 and TRBJ1-1; 11 positions agree with TRBD1. Sequencing was performed on PBMCs. The receptor's source is a woman in her thirties or forties in good health and CMV-seropositive. The CDR3 nucleotides read TGTGCCAGCAGCTTGGGGACAGGGGGCGGGAACACTGAAGCTTTCTTT. Encoded protein: CASSLGTGGGNTEAFF.